One sample yielded the 29 T cell receptor beta chains listed below, sequenced in a study of blood T cell repertoires in COVID-19. The repertoire was sequenced with immunoSEQ multiplex PCR; TCRdb's copy has only in-frame clones and lacks some. The data contain around 250,000 clones, 65% to 85% of them singletons. Specimen: peripheral blood. These receptor sequences come from a man aged 40-49 years with active or convalescent COVID-19.

In DNA form, the CDR3 reads TGCAGCGTTGAAGTGTTCCAGGGGGGCACCGGGGAGCTGTTTTTT. This gives the protein CSVEVFQGGTGELFF. The chain uses TRBV29-1 and TRBJ2-2; TRBD1 might be the D (7 bases). Trimming took 1 base from V and 4 from J, leaving 13 bases between them. CDR3 size: 15 residues. The germline V gene has CDR1 SQVTM and CDR2 ANQGSEA.

The V call is TRBV6-5, the J call TRBJ1-2; the match to TRBD1 covers 7 bases. V gave up 5 bases and J gave up 4 bases; unmatched junction bases: 7. CDR1 MNHEY and CDR2 SVGAGI come from the germline V gene. The CDR3 loop spans 14 amino acids. CDR3 protein: CASSRLDRAYGYTF. CDR3 DNA sequence: TGTGCCAGCAGTCGTCTTGACAGGGCCTATGGCTACACCTTC.

V gene TRBV29-1 combines with J gene TRBJ2-5; D ambiguous. This CDR3 has 12 amino acids. Between the trimmed V and J ends, which lost 3 bases and 5 bases, there was a span of 10 bases. Germline V CDR1 and CDR2: SQVTM, ANQGSEA. The CDR3 sequence is CSVEASRETQYF. Written as DNA, the CDR3 is TGCAGCGTTGAGGCTAGTCGGGAGACCCAGTACTTC.

This clone was observed a single time. The chain has TRBV18 and TRBJ1-1, with D unclear. CDR1 and CDR2 (germline): KGHSH, LQKENI. This CDR3 has 13 amino acids. The V end lost 1 base, the J end lost 8 bases, and 11 bases lay between the germline ends. This CDR3 is CASSPQGGLEAFF. CDR3 bases: TGTGCCAGCTCACCACAGGGCGGGCTAGAAGCTTTCTTT.

V and J are TRBV11-3 and TRBJ2-1; 10 positions agree with TRBD2. Losses at the gene ends were 5 bases for V and 6 bases for J; bases not matched to a gene: 10. The CDR3 is 16 amino acids. Germline values: CDR1 SGHNT, CDR2 YENEEA. The CDR3 DNA sequence: TGTGCCAGCAGCCTTACCTCTAGCGGGAGACGCAATGAGCAGTTCTTC. Translated: CASSLTSSGRRNEQFF.

The count of this clone is one. The V and J genes are TRBV4-2 and TRBJ1-1, with 8 bases aligning to TRBD1. V lost 0 bases, J lost 9 bases, and 9 bases stayed unmatched. The CDR3 spans 15 residues. CDR1 and CDR2 (germline): LGHNA, YNFKEQ. CDR3 sequence reads: CASSQEQGAGGKAFF. The CDR3 region has the DNA TGTGCCAGCAGCCAAGAGCAGGGGGCAGGGGGTAAAGCTTTCTTT.

V is TRBV28 and J is TRBJ1-3; 7 nucleotides align to TRBD1. The CDR3 extends over 15 amino acids. The V and J ends lost 4 bases and 0 bases, in that order; junction bases with no gene match: 3. Germline CDR1 is MDHEN and CDR2 is SYDVKM. This chain's CDR3 is CASSWGQLSGNTIYF. For the CDR3, the DNA is TGTGCCAGCAGTTGGGGACAGCTCTCTGGAAACACCATATATTTT.

CDR3 DNA: TGTGCCAGCAGTTTAGGGGCGTTGGAGACCCAGTACTTC. This codes for CASSLGALETQYF. The chain joins TRBV28 to TRBJ2-5, with a weak D call TRBD1 (5 bases). V lost 2 bases and J 5 bases, leaving 9 bases between the germline ends. Germline assignment: CDR1 MDHEN and CDR2 SYDVKM. The CDR3 is 13 residues long.

The chain couples TRBV14 to TRBJ2-5; 10 bases match TRBD1. The germline V gene has CDR1 SGHDN and CDR2 FVKESK. The CDR3 has 14 amino acids. Trimming took 6 bases from V and 5 from J; bases not matched to a gene: 6. The CDR3 DNA is TGTGCCAGCAGAGGACAGGGGGAAGCGGAGACCCAGTACTTC. Protein product: CASRGQGEAETQYF.

With respect to this clone: The same CDR3 arises from other DNA sequences in this sample as well. The gene calls are TRBV19 and TRBJ1-1; D perhaps matches TRBD1 (6 bases). The germline V gene encodes CDR1 LNHDA and CDR2 SQIVND (reference sequence). V was clipped by 6 bases and J by 5 bases, with 7 bases between them. This CDR3 is 11 amino acids long. CDR3 sequence (DNA): TGTGCCAGTAGGGGACAAACTGAAGCTTTCTTT. It translates to CASRGQTEAFF. Based on the CDR3 plus reference TRBV19 and TRBJ1-1, the full variable domain is DGGITQSPKYLFRKEGQNVTLSCEQNLNHDAMYWYRQDPGQGLRLIYYSQIVNDFQKGDIAEGYSVSREKKESFPLTVTSAQKNPTAFYLCASRGQTEAFFGQGTRLTVV.

The V gene is TRBV5-1, the J gene TRBJ2-2, with TRBD2 identical over 8 bases. Germline CDR1 SGHRS, CDR2 YFSETQ. Unmatched junction bases numbered 6, after V lost 5 bases and J lost 6 bases. This CDR3 has 14 amino acids. The CDR3 nucleotides are TGCGCCAGCAGACTAGCGGCAGGGGCCGGGGAGCTGTTTTTT. It yields the protein CASRLAAGAGELFF.

J is TRBJ1-4 and V is TRBV6-5; 7 nucleotides agree with TRBD1. The CDR3 spans 15 residues. V shed 6 bases, J shed 5 bases, and the junction held 9 bases outside the gene matches. The germline CDR1 and CDR2 sequences are MNHEY and SVGAGI. This chain's CDR3 is CASRTGKSPNEKLFF. CDR3 nucleotide sequence: TGTGCCAGCAGGACAGGGAAAAGCCCCAATGAAAAACTGTTTTTT.

The gene calls are TRBV19 and TRBJ2-7; TRBD2 aligns across 11 bases. The CDR3 runs 15 residues. The V and J ends lost 2 bases and 7 bases, in that order; junction bases with no gene match: 7. CDR1 and CDR2 from the germline V gene are LNHDA and SQIVND (reference sequence). As DNA, the CDR3 is TGTGCCAGTAGTATAAGGCTAGCGGGAGGTTGGGAGCAGTACTTC. Amino acid sequence: CASSIRLAGGWEQYF. The full variable domain, in which reference TRBV19 and TRBJ2-7 provide the parts outside the CDR3, is DGGITQSPKYLFRKEGQNVTLSCEQNLNHDAMYWYRQDPGQGLRLIYYSQIVNDFQKGDIAEGYSVSREKKESFPLTVTSAQKNPTAFYLCASSIRLAGGWEQYFGPGTRLTVT.

The chain links TRBV9 to TRBJ2-2, with 7 nucleotides matching TRBD2. Germline lookup yields CDR1 SGDLS and CDR2 YYNGEE. The ends lost 3 bases at V and 8 bases at J; junction bases unmatched: 7. CDR3 length: 14 residues. In DNA form, the CDR3 reads TGTGCCAGCAGCGATCTAGCGGCCAGGGGGGAGCTGTTTTTT. Translating gives CASSDLAARGELFF.

This clone was detected only once. The CDR3 reads CASSYPGQNYGYTF. The CDR3 DNA reads TGTGCCAGCAGCTATCCGGGACAGAACTATGGCTACACCTTC. The chain employs TRBV5-6 and TRBJ1-2, with 7 nucleotides matching TRBD1. Trimming at V came to 3 bases and at J to 2 bases, leaving 4 bases not matched to a gene. Germline V CDR1 and CDR2: SGHDT, YYEEEE. This CDR3 has 14 residues. Complete variable domain (other parts from reference TRBV5-6 and TRBJ1-2): DAGVTQSPTHLIKTRGQQVTLRCSPKSGHDTVSWYQQALGQGPQFIFQYYEEEERQRGNFPDRFSGHQFPNYSSELNVNALLLGDSALYLCASSYPGQNYGYTFGSGTRLTVV.

CDR3 in amino acids: CASSLLRTATEAFF. The CDR3 nucleotides read TGTGCCAGCAGTTTACTCCGGACAGCCACTGAAGCTTTCTTT. The chain links TRBV28 to TRBJ1-1; the D gene is possibly TRBD1 (6 bases). Per germline, CDR1 MDHEN and CDR2 SYDVKM. The CDR3 spans 14 residues. Between the trimmed V and J ends, which lost 2 bases and 4 bases, there was a span of 11 bases. Full variable domain (remainder filled in from reference TRBV28 and TRBJ1-1): DVKVTQSSRYLVKRTGEKVFLECVQDMDHENMFWYRQDPGLGLRLIYFSYDVKMKEKGDIPEGYSVSREKKERFSLILESASTNQTSMYLCASSLLRTATEAFFGQGTRLTVV.

This clone was seen a single time. The genes are TRBV10-3 and TRBJ2-1, with D unresolved. Per germline, CDR1 ENHRY and CDR2 SYGVKD. This CDR3 is built from 13 residues. The V end lost 2 bases, the J end lost 3 bases, and 5 bases lay between the germline ends. The chain's CDR3 is CAISERLYNEQFF. The CDR3, as DNA: TGTGCCATCAGTGAGAGACTCTACAATGAGCAGTTCTTC.

This clone came up a few times. The chain employs TRBV7-2 and TRBJ2-7; maybe TRBD2 (5 bases). The length of the CDR3 is 16 residues. The germline V and J ends were trimmed by 1 base and 5 bases, with 18 bases remaining between them. Germline lookup yields CDR1 SGHTA and CDR2 FQGNSA. In nucleotides, the CDR3 is TGTGCCAGCAGCTTAGACGCGGCGGGCAGTTCCAACGAGCAGTACTTC. Its protein is CASSLDAAGSSNEQYF.

This clone was observed a single time. The CDR3 protein is CASSSGRAQETQYF. The CDR3 coding sequence is TGTGCCAGTAGTAGCGGGAGGGCCCAAGAGACCCAGTACTTC. V gene TRBV19 combines with J gene TRBJ2-5; TRBD2 matches at 9 bases. V lost 4 bases and J lost 1; bases outside the gene matches: 1. The CDR3 is 14 amino acids. Germline V gives CDR1 LNHDA, CDR2 SQIVND (reference sequence).

This clone came up a few times. The rearrangement links TRBV6-2 or TRBV6-3 to TRBJ2-7; D call uncertain. Germline values: CDR1 MNHEY, CDR2 SVGEGT. V lost 1 base and J 1 base, leaving 8 bases between the germline ends. CDR3 length equals 14 residues. The CDR3 loop is CASSYYGGSYEQYF. Written as DNA, the CDR3 is TGTGCCAGCAGTTACTACGGCGGATCCTACGAGCAGTACTTC.

This clone was seen a single time. The chain combines TRBV5-1 with TRBJ1-6, with D unclear. Germline CDR1 reads SGHRS; CDR2 reads YFSETQ. This CDR3 comprises 17 residues. Trimming took 5 bases from V and 0 from J, leaving 15 bases between them. The CDR3 nucleotides are TGCGCCAGCAGTTCGGTTATGGGGAGCTCCTATAATTCACCCCTCCACTTT. Its translation is CASSSVMGSSYNSPLHF.

V gene TRBV2 combines with J gene TRBJ2-7; D perhaps matches TRBD1 (5 bases). The CDR3 is 13 amino acids. Germline V CDR1 and CDR2: SNHLY, FYNNEI. The germline V and J ends were trimmed by 4 bases and 1 base, with 8 bases remaining between them. Written as DNA, the CDR3 is TGTGCCAGCAGTGTCCGACAGTCCTACGAGCAGTACTTC. Encoded protein: CASSVRQSYEQYF.

The chain combines TRBV19 with TRBJ1-2; 8 nucleotides align to TRBD1. After removal of 6 bases from V and 3 bases from J, the junction contained 6 bases not matched to a gene. Germline CDR1 LNHDA, CDR2 SQIVND (reference sequence). This CDR3 contains 14 residues. CDR3 DNA sequence: TGTGCCAGTAGAGAGACAGGGGTTCACTATGGCTACACCTTC. Translation: CASRETGVHYGYTF. The complete variable domain, with remaining parts taken from reference TRBV19 and TRBJ1-2, reads DGGITQSPKYLFRKEGQNVTLSCEQNLNHDAMYWYRQDPGQGLRLIYYSQIVNDFQKGDIAEGYSVSREKKESFPLTVTSAQKNPTAFYLCASRETGVHYGYTFGSGTRLTVV.

This sequence joins TRBV15 and TRBJ1-2, with TRBD1 matching over 8 bases. There are 14 residues in the CDR3. J lost 8 bases, V lost 3 bases, and 8 bases had no gene match. Germline CDR1 is LNHNV and CDR2 is YYDKDF (reference sequence). The CDR3 spells CATSSGQGVWGYTF. The CDR3 bases are TGTGCCACCAGCAGCGGACAGGGAGTTTGGGGCTACACCTTC.

V usage is TRBV7-2 and J usage is TRBJ2-3; the match to TRBD2 covers 8 bases. The germline V gene encodes CDR1 SGHTA and CDR2 FQGNSA. The CDR3 totals 14 residues. V dropped 6 bases and J dropped 4; count of bases not matched to a gene: 6. CDR3 loop: CASRPGGPADTQYF. Written as DNA, the CDR3 is TGTGCCAGCAGACCGGGGGGGCCCGCAGATACGCAGTATTTT. Supplemented by reference TRBV7-2 and TRBJ2-3, the full variable domain reads GAGVSQSPSNKVTEKGKDVELRCDPISGHTALYWYRQSLGQGLEFLIYFQGNSAPDKSGLPSDRFSAERTGGSVSTLTIQRTQQEDSAVYLCASRPGGPADTQYFGPGTRLTVL.

This clone was found a few times. The chain is built from TRBV21-1 and TRBJ1-2; the table's D call TRBD1 went unverified against the DNA. TRBV21-1 is a pseudogene segment. The CDR3 totals 15 residues. The CDR3 region has the DNA TGTGCCAGCAGTCTGCCCTCTCAGGTGGGCTATGGCTACACCTTC. Translated: CASSLPSQVGYGYTF.

This clone appeared a few times. The V and J genes are TRBV5-1 and TRBJ2-5; a possible D gene is TRBD1 (5 bases). V was trimmed by 0 bases and J by 5 bases, leaving 11 bases between them. The CDR3 has 14 amino acids. Germline loops: CDR1 SGHRS, CDR2 YFSETQ. The CDR3 region has the DNA TGCGCCAGCAGCTTGGGGGGCAGTGGGGAGACCCAGTACTTC. It codes for CASSLGGSGETQYF. The full variable domain, rest sourced from reference TRBV5-1 and TRBJ2-5, is KAGVTQTPRYLIKTRGQQVTLSCSPISGHRSVSWYQQTPGQGLQFLFEYFSETQRNKGNFPGRFSGRQFSNSRSEMNVSTLELGDSALYLCASSLGGSGETQYFGPGTRLLVL.

On this clone itself: The junction shows a germline mismatch at one end, possibly a read error. The chain links TRBV7-7 to TRBJ1-3, with 8 bases aligning to TRBD1. This CDR3 has 14 residues. From germline, CDR1 is SSHAT and CDR2 FNYEAQ (reference sequence). CDR3 coding DNA: TGTGCTAGCAGCCCTGGACAGGGCGGAAACACCATATATTTT. Its translation is CASSPGQGGNTIYF.

This clone was seen repeatedly, ten times or more. The rearrangement joins TRBV4-1 to TRBJ2-2, with 11 bases aligning to TRBD2. CDR1 and CDR2 from the germline V gene are MGHRA and YSYEKL. This CDR3 region has 20 residues. Trimming at V came to 2 bases and at J to 1 base, leaving 12 bases not matched to a gene. The CDR3 loop reads CASSQPRLGLAEKNTGELFF. The CDR3 nucleotides are TGCGCCAGCAGCCAACCACGCTTGGGACTAGCGGAGAAGAACACCGGGGAGCTGTTTTTT.